A single sample gave rise to the 25 T cell receptor beta chains below, sequenced in a study of T-cell reconstitution after alpha-beta-depleted transplantation in children. It was with unique molecular identifiers that the TCRbeta library was prepared. MiXCR, run by TCRdb on the PCR reads, gives a single entry per CDR3 protein. The table shows 75,000 to 80,000 distinct CDR3 sequences, with 15% to 20% occurring only once. The sequencing here drew on PBMCs, mostly from graft donor cells, taken 360 days after TCRalphabeta/CD19-depleted stem cell transplant. All receptors come from a male patient under 10 years old who had a stem cell transplant for acute lymphoblastic leukemia, so the T cells may come from the graft donor.

The chain couples TRBV7-9 to TRBJ2-5; 9 positions match TRBD1. The CDR3 has 16 residues. V shed 5 bases and J 3 bases; nucleotides not matched to a gene: 10. Germline CDR1 reads SEHNR; CDR2 reads FQNEAQ (reference sequence). The CDR3 protein is CASSPPGQGRKETQYF. CDR3 DNA: TGTGCCAGCAGCCCCCCAGGACAGGGGCGCAAAGAGACCCAGTACTTC.

This clonotype was seen a handful of times. This sequence joins TRBV7-9 and TRBJ2-5; tentatively, D is TRBD1 (6 bases). Trimming left V 1 base short and J 5 bases short, with 17 bases between. The CDR3 has 16 amino acids. CDR1 is SEHNR and CDR2 is FQNEAQ in the germline V gene (reference sequence). The CDR3 sequence: CASSLDWGTHWETQYF. CDR3 in DNA: TGTGCCAGCAGCTTAGATTGGGGGACACATTGGGAGACCCAGTACTTC.

The chain joins TRBV5-1 to TRBJ2-3; D is ambiguous. Germline lookup yields CDR1 SGHRS and CDR2 YFSETQ. This CDR3 comprises 12 residues. The ends were cut back, 4 bases at V and 2 bases at J, with 5 bases in the middle. This CDR3 is CASSGHTDTQYF. The DNA for the CDR3 is TGCGCCAGCAGCGGCCACACAGATACGCAGTATTTT.

Ten or more counts support this clonotype. The J gene is TRBJ2-2, the V gene TRBV5-1; D uncertain. Trimming removed 10 bases at V and 2 bases at J, with 15 bases between. Germline V CDR1 and CDR2: SGHRS, YFSETQ. This CDR3 is 14 amino acids long. The CDR3 loop is CAGRRYSNTGELFF. The CDR3 DNA sequence: TGCGCCGGTAGACGCTACTCAAACACCGGGGAGCTGTTTTTT.

This clonotype was counted many times. This chain joins TRBV30 and TRBJ2-1, with D perhaps TRBD2 (5 bases). V was shortened by 0 bases and J by 10 bases, with 7 bases between the two germline ends. The germline V gene has CDR1 GTSNPN and CDR2 SVGIG (reference sequence). The CDR3 totals 11 residues. CDR3 in DNA: TGTGCCTGGAGTGTACTAGGAGAGCAGTTCTTC. It codes for CAWSVLGEQFF. The variable domain in full, with the rest retrieved from reference TRBV30 and TRBJ2-1, is SQTIHQWPATLVQPVGSPLSLECTVEGTSNPNLYWYRQAAGRGLQLLFYSVGIGQISSEVPQNLSASRPQDRQFILSSKKLLLSDSGFYLCAWSVLGEQFFGPGTRLTVL.

This chain uses TRBV12-3 or TRBV12-4 with TRBJ2-5, with 9 bases lining up with TRBD1. The trim removed 5 bases at V and 5 bases at J, leaving 9 bases unmatched. The CDR3 contains 15 residues. The CDR3, as DNA: TGTGCCAGCAGTCCACAGGGGGCTTGGGGGGAGACCCAGTACTTC. Its protein is CASSPQGAWGETQYF.

This clonotype was seen a few times. The V and J genes are TRBV7-8 and TRBJ1-6; unclear D gene. Trimming cost V 3 bases and J 0 bases, with 6 bases left between them. From germline, CDR1 is SGHVS and CDR2 FQNEAQ. The CDR3 extends over 15 amino acids. The CDR3 sequence is CASSFGSSYNSPLHF. CDR3 DNA sequence: TGTGCCAGCAGCTTCGGGAGCTCCTATAATTCACCCCTCCACTTT. The entire variable domain, with the rest obtained from reference TRBV7-8 and TRBJ1-6, is as follows: GAGVSQSPRYKVAKRGQDVALRCDPISGHVSLFWYQQALGQGPEFLTYFQNEAQLDKSGLPSDRFFAERPEGSVSTLKIQRTQQEDSAVYLCASSFGSSYNSPLHFGNGTRLTVT.

The J gene is TRBJ2-2, the V gene TRBV7-8; 8 positions match TRBD1. Trimming took 0 bases from V and 6 from J; bases not matched to a gene: 6. Germline lookup yields CDR1 SGHVS and CDR2 FQNEAQ. The CDR3 covers 16 residues. The CDR3: CASSLAFVRGPGELFF. The DNA of the CDR3 is TGTGCCAGCAGCTTAGCTTTCGTCAGGGGGCCCGGGGAGCTGTTTTTT.

This clonotype was counted at least ten times. V is TRBV12-3 or TRBV12-4 and J is TRBJ2-1, with 10 bases identical to TRBD2. This CDR3 spans 15 amino acids. The V segment lost 6 bases and the J segment 5 bases; nucleotides outside the gene matches: 7. This chain's CDR3 is CASSKSSGRNNEQFF. As DNA, the CDR3 is TGTGCCAGCAGCAAAAGTAGCGGGAGGAACAATGAGCAGTTCTTC.

The chain carries TRBV5-1 and TRBJ2-1; D remains unclear. Germline lookup yields CDR1 SGHRS and CDR2 YFSETQ. V was cut by 0 bases and J by 1 base, with 5 bases left in between. The CDR3 spans 14 residues. CDR3: CASSLGVSYNEQFF. CDR3 nucleotide sequence: TGCGCCAGCAGCTTGGGGGTGTCCTACAATGAGCAGTTCTTC.

Many counts were recorded for this clonotype. The chain has TRBV6-5 and TRBJ1-5; 9 nucleotides agree with TRBD1. Germline V lookup: CDR1 MNHEY, CDR2 SVGAGI. This CDR3 has 15 amino acids. Unmatched junction bases numbered 4, after V lost 7 bases and J lost 0 bases. CDR3 sequence (DNA): TGTGCCAGCACCTTGGACAGGGGTAGCAATCAGCCCCAGCATTTT. Amino acids: CASTLDRGSNQPQHF.

The chain carries TRBV10-3 and TRBJ2-2; TRBD1 aligns across 10 bases. The germline gives CDR1 ENHRY, CDR2 SYGVKD. With V trimmed by 6 bases and J by 4 bases, 2 bases remained unmatched. The CDR3 is 14 residues long. CDR3 sequence: CAIRGTGVTGELFF. The CDR3 nucleotides read TGTGCCATCAGGGGGACAGGGGTCACCGGGGAGCTGTTTTTT.

This clonotype was seen many times. The chain recombines TRBV4-2 with TRBJ2-3; 9 bases align to TRBD2. CDR3 length: 16 residues. Germline V gives CDR1 LGHNA, CDR2 YNFKEQ. V was clipped by 4 bases and J by 2 bases; unmatched bases: 7. The CDR3 spells CASSLGTSTFTDTQYF. In DNA form, the CDR3 reads TGTGCCAGCAGCCTCGGGACTAGCACCTTCACAGATACGCAGTATTTT.

This chain connects TRBV12-3 or TRBV12-4 to TRBJ2-1; weak D call: TRBD2 (6 bases). The V end was cut by 2 bases, the J end by 0 bases, with 14 bases between. This CDR3 has 17 residues. The CDR3 coding sequence is TGTGCCAGCAGTTTACTGCGGGACCCGGACTCCTACAATGAGCAGTTCTTC. Protein product: CASSLLRDPDSYNEQFF.

This chain connects TRBV12-3 or TRBV12-4 to TRBJ1-2; 8 nucleotides agree with TRBD1. The CDR3 runs to 15 residues. The V gene end was trimmed by 1 base and the J gene end by 3 bases; junction bases not matched to a gene: 4. The CDR3 is CASSLDGQGYYGYTF. Here the CDR3 DNA reads TGTGCCAGCAGTTTAGACGGACAGGGATACTATGGCTACACCTTC.

This clonotype has just a few counts. This chain connects TRBV5-1 to TRBJ1-2; weak D call: TRBD1 (5 bases). V was pared by 1 base and J by 6 bases, with 13 bases between. Per the germline V gene, CDR1 is SGHRS and CDR2 is YFSETQ. The CDR3 contains 14 residues. The CDR3 protein is CASSLLGGVDGYTF. The CDR3 DNA reads as TGCGCCAGCAGCTTGCTGGGGGGAGTGGATGGCTACACCTTC.

This clonotype was seen a few times. The V call is TRBV12-3 or TRBV12-4, the J call TRBJ2-1; no firm D call. CDR3 size: 12 residues. V shed 0 bases and J shed 9 bases, with 6 bases lying between them. Here the CDR3 DNA reads TGTGCCAGCAGTTTAGCGGCCGGTGAGCAGTTCTTC. Its protein product is CASSLAAGEQFF.

The sample holds a few counts of this clonotype. V usage is TRBV12-3 or TRBV12-4 and J usage is TRBJ2-2; a possible D gene is TRBD2 (6 bases). V gave up 0 bases and J gave up 5 bases, with 10 bases separating them. This CDR3 is 15 amino acids long. The CDR3, as DNA: TGTGCCAGCAGTTTAGCGGGAGGTCGGACCGGGGAGCTGTTTTTT. It translates to CASSLAGGRTGELFF.

V gene TRBV5-1 combines with J gene TRBJ1-1; D is uncertain. CDR1 is SGHRS, CDR2 YFSETQ, per germline. The CDR3 runs 14 residues. Trimming left V 2 bases short and J 5 bases short, with 13 bases between. CDR3 sequence (DNA): TGCGCCAGCAGCTTATGGGCGAGGGAGACTGAAGCTTTCTTT. Translation: CASSLWARETEAFF.

The table lists this clonotype with many counts. The chain links TRBV4-1 to TRBJ2-1; D is unclear. The CDR3 has 13 amino acids. V gave up 0 bases and J gave up 3 bases, with 3 bases separating them. Germline V gives CDR1 MGHRA, CDR2 YSYEKL. CDR3 sequence reads: CASSQDLYNEQFF. CDR3 bases: TGCGCCAGCAGCCAAGATCTCTACAATGAGCAGTTCTTC.

In this sample, this clonotype turned up many times. The chain couples TRBV5-1 to TRBJ2-3; D is uncertain. Germline-derived CDR1 and CDR2 are SGHRS and YFSETQ. This CDR3 contains 13 residues. The V end lost 0 bases, the J end lost 3 bases, and 5 bases lay between the germline ends. CDR3 amino acids: CASSLVATDTQYF. The CDR3 nucleotides read TGCGCCAGCAGCTTGGTGGCGACAGATACGCAGTATTTT.

The sample holds many counts of this clonotype. V usage is TRBV28 and J usage is TRBJ2-5; 9 bases line up with TRBD2. The CDR3 loop spans 17 amino acids. Germline V gives CDR1 MDHEN, CDR2 SYDVKM. Trimming cost V 8 bases and J 3 bases; bases outside gene matches: 16. The CDR3, as DNA: TGTGCCAGCGGCTGGAATCTTCGGGCGGGAGGGAAAGAGACCCAGTACTTC. Translating gives CASGWNLRAGGKETQYF.

This chain's CDR3 is CASSLGPRNTDTQYF. For the CDR3, the DNA is TGTGCCAGCAGCTTGGGACCGAGGAACACAGATACGCAGTATTTT. The V gene is TRBV5-5, the J gene TRBJ2-3; D uncertain. The germline V gene encodes CDR1 SGHKS and CDR2 YYEKEE (reference sequence). Trimming stripped 0 bases from V and 2 bases from J, with 10 bases between. This CDR3 is built from 15 residues.

The sample holds a few counts of this clonotype. The chain carries TRBV2 and TRBJ2-1; 9 bases are a match to TRBD2. CDR1 is SNHLY and CDR2 is FYNNEI in the germline V gene. The V and J ends lost 7 bases and 7 bases, in that order; junction bases with no gene match: 8. The CDR3 extends over 14 amino acids. CDR3 nucleotide sequence: TGTGCCAGCAAGAGGGCGGGAGGGCCAAATGAGCAGTTCTTC. Protein sequence: CASKRAGGPNEQFF. The whole variable domain, filled in from reference TRBV2 and TRBJ2-1, reads EPEVTQTPSHQVTQMGQEVILRCVPISNHLYFYWYRQILGQKVEFLVSFYNNEISEKSEIFDDQFSVERPDGSNFTLKIRSTKLEDSAMYFCASKRAGGPNEQFFGPGTRLTVL.

This clonotype was seen more than once but under ten times. The CDR3 loop is CASSLQEYGYTF. CDR3 DNA sequence: TGTGCCAGCAGCTTACAAGAGTATGGCTACACCTTC. J is TRBJ1-2 and V is TRBV7-9; D is undetermined. The CDR3 runs 12 residues. Germline V gene data show CDR1 as SEHNR and CDR2 as FQNEAQ (reference sequence). V dropped 2 bases and J dropped 5 bases, with 6 bases sitting between them.